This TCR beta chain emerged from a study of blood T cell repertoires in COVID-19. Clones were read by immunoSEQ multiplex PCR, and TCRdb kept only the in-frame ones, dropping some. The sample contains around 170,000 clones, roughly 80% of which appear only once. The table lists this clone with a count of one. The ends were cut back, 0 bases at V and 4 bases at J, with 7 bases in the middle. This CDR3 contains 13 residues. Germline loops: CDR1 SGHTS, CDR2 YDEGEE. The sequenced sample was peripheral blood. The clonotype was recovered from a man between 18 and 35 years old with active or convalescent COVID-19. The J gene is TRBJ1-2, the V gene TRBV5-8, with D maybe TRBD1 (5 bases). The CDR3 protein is CASSLGQIYGYTF. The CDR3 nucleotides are TGTGCCAGCAGCTTGGGACAGATCTATGGCTACACCTTC.